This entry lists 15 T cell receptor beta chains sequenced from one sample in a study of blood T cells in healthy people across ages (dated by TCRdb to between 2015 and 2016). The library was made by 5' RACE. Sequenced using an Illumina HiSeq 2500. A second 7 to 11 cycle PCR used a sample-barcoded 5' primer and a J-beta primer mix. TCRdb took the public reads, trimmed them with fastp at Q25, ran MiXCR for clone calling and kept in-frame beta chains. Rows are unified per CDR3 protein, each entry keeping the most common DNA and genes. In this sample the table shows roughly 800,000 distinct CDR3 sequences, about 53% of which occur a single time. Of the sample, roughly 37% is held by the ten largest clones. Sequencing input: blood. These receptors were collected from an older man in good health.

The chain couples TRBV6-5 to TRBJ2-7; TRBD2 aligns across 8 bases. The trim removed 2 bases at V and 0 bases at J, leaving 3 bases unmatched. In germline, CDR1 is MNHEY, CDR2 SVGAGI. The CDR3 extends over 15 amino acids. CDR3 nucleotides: TGTGCCAGCAGTTACCCTAGCGGGCCCTCCTACGAGCAGTACTTC. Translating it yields CASSYPSGPSYEQYF.

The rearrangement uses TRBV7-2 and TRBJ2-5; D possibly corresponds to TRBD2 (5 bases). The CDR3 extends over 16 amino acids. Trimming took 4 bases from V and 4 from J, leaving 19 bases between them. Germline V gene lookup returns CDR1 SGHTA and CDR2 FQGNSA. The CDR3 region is CASSYSGRLFGETQYF. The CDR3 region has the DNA TGTGCCAGCAGCTACAGCGGTAGACTTTTTGGAGAGACCCAGTACTTC.

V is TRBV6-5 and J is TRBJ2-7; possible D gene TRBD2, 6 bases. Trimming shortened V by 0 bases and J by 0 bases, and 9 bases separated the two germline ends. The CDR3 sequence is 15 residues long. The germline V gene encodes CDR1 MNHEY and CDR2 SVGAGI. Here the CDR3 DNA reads TGTGCCAGCAGTTACTCCCTAGCGAGCTCCTACGAGCAGTACTTC. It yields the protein CASSYSLASSYEQYF.

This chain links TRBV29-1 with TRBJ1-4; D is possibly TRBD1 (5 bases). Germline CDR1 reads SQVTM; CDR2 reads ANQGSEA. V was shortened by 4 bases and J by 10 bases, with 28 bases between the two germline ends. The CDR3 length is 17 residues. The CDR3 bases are TGCAGCGTTGGATTCCAAGGAGGGACGGGATATATTGGAAAACTGTTTTTT. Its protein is CSVGFQGGTGYIGKLFF.

The CDR3 sequence is CASSAGQGGQPQHF. DNA for the CDR3: TGCGCCAGCAGCGCGGGACAGGGGGGTCAGCCCCAGCATTTT. This chain connects TRBV5-1 to TRBJ1-5, with 11 positions matching TRBD1. Germline V CDR1 and CDR2: SGHRS, YFSETQ. Trimming cost V 4 bases and J 6 bases; bases outside gene matches: 3. This CDR3 is built from 14 residues.

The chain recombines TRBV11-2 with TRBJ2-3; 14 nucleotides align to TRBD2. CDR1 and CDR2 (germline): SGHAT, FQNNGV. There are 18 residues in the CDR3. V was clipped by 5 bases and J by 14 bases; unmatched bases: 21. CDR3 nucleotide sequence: TGTGCCAGCAGCCTAAACCTCGGGACTAGCGGGAGTTCCAGATACGCGTATTTT. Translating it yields CASSLNLGTSGSSRYAYF.

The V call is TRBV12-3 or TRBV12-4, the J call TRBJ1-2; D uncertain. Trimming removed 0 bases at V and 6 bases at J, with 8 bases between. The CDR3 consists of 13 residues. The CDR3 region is CASSLAHWDGYTF. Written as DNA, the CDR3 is TGTGCCAGCAGTTTAGCGCATTGGGATGGCTACACCTTC.

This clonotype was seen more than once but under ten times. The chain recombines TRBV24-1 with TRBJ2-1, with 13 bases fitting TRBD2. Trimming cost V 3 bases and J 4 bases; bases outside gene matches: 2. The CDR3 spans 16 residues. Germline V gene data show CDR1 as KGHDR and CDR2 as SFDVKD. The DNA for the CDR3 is TGTGCCACCAGTGATCGGACTAGCGGGAGTTACAATGAGCAGTTCTTC. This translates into CATSDRTSGSYNEQFF.

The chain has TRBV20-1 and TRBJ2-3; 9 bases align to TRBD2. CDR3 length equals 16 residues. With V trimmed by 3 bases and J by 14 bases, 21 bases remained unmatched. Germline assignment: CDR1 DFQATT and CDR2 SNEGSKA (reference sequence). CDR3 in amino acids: CSASGTSSGRGRYAYF. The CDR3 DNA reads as TGCAGTGCTAGTGGAACTAGTAGCGGGAGAGGAAGATACGCGTATTTT.

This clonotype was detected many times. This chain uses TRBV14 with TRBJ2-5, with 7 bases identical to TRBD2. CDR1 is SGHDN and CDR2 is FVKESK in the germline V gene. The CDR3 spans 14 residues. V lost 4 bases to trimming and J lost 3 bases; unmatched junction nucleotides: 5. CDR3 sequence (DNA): TGTGCCAGCAGCCCGCGGGAGTCGGAAGAGACCCAGTACTTC. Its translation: CASSPRESEETQYF.

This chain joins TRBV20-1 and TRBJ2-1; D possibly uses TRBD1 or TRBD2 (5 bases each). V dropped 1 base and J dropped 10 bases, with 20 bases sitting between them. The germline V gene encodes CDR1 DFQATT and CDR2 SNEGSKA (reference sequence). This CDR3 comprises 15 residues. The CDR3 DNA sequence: TGCAGTGCTAGAGGGGTGAGGAACTCGGGACGGGAGCAGTTCTTC. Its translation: CSARGVRNSGREQFF.

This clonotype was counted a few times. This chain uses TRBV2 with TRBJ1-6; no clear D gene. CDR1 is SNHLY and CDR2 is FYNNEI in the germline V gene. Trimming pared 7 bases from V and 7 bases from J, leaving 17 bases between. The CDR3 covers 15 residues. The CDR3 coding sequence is TGTGCCAGCATCCCCGTGGCAGGAGCGAATTCACCCCTCCACTTT. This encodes CASIPVAGANSPLHF.

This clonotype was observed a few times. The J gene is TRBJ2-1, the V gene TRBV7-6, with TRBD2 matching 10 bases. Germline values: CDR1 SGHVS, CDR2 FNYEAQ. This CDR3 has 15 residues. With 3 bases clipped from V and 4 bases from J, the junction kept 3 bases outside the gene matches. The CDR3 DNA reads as TGTGCCAGCAGCTTGGAGCGGGAGGGTTACAATGAGCAGTTCTTC. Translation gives CASSLEREGYNEQFF.

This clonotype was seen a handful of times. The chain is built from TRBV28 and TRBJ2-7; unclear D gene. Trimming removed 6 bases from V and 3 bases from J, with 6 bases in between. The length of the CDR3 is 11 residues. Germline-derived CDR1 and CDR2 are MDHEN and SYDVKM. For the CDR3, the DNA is TGTGCCAGCAGGTCTAACTACGAGCAGTACTTC. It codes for CASRSNYEQYF.

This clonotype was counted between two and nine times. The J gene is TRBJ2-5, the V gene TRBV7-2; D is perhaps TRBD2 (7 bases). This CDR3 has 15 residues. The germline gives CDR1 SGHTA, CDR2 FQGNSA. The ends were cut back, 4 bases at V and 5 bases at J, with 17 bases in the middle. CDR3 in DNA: TGTGCCAGCAGCTCCGGGACACTGGGGGGGGAGACCCAGTACTTC. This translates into CASSSGTLGGETQYF.